This is a list of T cell receptor beta chains from one sample in a study of lymphopenia after photon versus proton radiotherapy. Measured with immunoSEQ multiplex PCR; TCRdb has only the in-frame clones, and not every one. The sample yields around 63,000 clones, around 88% seen once. The source was peripheral blood, collected from a patient treated with photon-based radiotherapy. These receptor sequences come from a man aged 35 to 55 with gastric cancer. Each CDR3 is given with its conserved first and last residue. The order of the fields is J gene, V gene, D gene, CDR3 protein, CDR3 DNA. The D gene is left open where the match is weak.

TRBJ1-6,TRBV19,TRBD1,CASSIDLGQGNSPLHF,TGTGCCAGTAGTATAGATCTGGGACAGGGAAATTCACCCCTCCACTTT
TRBJ2-6,TRBV2,NA,CASSARTSGANVLTF,TGTGCCAGCAGTGCCCGGACTTCTGGGGCCAACGTCCTGACTTTC
TRBJ1-2,TRBV7-8,NA,CASSLQTKGYTF,TGTGCCAGCAGCTTGCAGACAAAGGGCTACACCTTC
TRBJ1-3,TRBV9,TRBD1,CASSVENRGLGNTIYF,TGTGCCAGCAGCGTAGAAAACAGGGGGCTCGGAAACACCATATATTTT
TRBJ1-4,TRBV10-2,NA,CASSEEDLVRTGVTNEKLFF,TGCGCCAGCAGTGAGGAGGACCTCGTTCGTACTGGCGTAACTAATGAAAAACTGTTTTTT
TRBJ2-1,TRBV19,TRBD2,CATTGGGIYNEQFF,TGTGCCACAACCGGGGGGGGTATATACAATGAGCAGTTCTTC
TRBJ1-5,TRBV28,TRBD1,CASSQDRLNQPQHF,TGTGCCAGCAGTCAGGACAGGCTCAATCAGCCCCAGCATTTT
TRBJ1-2,TRBV27,TRBD1,CASSLARGNGYTF,TGTGCCAGCAGTTTAGCCAGGGGGAATGGCTACACCTTC
TRBJ2-1,TRBV30,NA,CAWTAQGFEQFF,TGTGCCTGGACGGCACAGGGTTTTGAGCAGTTCTTC
TRBJ2-1,TRBV6-1,NA,CASRRDGRSYNEQFF,TGTGCCAGCAGGAGGGACGGACGCTCCTACAATGAGCAGTTCTTC
TRBJ2-1,TRBV5-1,NA,CASSLGEISYNEQFF,TGCGCCAGCAGCTTGGGGGAGATCTCCTACAATGAGCAGTTCTTC
TRBJ1-1,TRBV12-5,NA,CASGLGRQNTEAFF,TGTGCTAGTGGTTTGGGAAGACAGAACACTGAAGCTTTCTTT
TRBJ2-1,TRBV5-5,NA,CASSPTGSSYNEQFF,TGTGCCAGCAGCCCCACAGGGAGCTCCTACAATGAGCAGTTCTTC
TRBJ1-1,TRBV4-1,NA,CASSQRDIGTEAFF,TGCGCCAGCAGCCAACGGGACATCGGAACTGAAGCTTTCTTT
TRBJ1-6,TRBV14,TRBD1,CASSHQRTGYSPLHF,TGTGCCAGCAGCCATCAGAGGACAGGTTATTCACCCCTCCACTTT
TRBJ2-3,TRBV6-1,NA,CASSDGTLGSDTQYF,TGTGCCAGCAGTGATGGGACCCTGGGATCGGATACGCAGTATTTT